This entry lists 22 T cell receptor beta chains sequenced from one sample in a study of cytomegalovirus exposure and HLA in healthy donors. Profiled with immunoSEQ multiplex PCR; TCRdb holds only in-frame clones, not every one. This repertoire shows about 110,000 clones, about nine tenths found once; its top ten account for roughly 2.2%. The specimen sequenced was PBMCs. These receptors were taken from a woman younger than 35 in good health and CMV-seronegative.

The V and J genes are TRBV11-1 and TRBJ2-7, with TRBD2 as a possible D gene (6 bases). The CDR3 spans 15 residues. Germline V lookup: CDR1 SGHAT, CDR2 FQDESV (reference sequence). V lost 5 bases and J 3 bases, leaving 17 bases between the germline ends. For the CDR3, the DNA is TGTGCCAGCAGCGAAAACAATTTCGGGGGCTACGAGCAGTACTTC. Protein: CASSENNFGGYEQYF.

This clone showed up just a few times. J is TRBJ1-2 and V is TRBV28; 10 nucleotides agree with TRBD1. There are 17 residues in the CDR3. The germline V gene encodes CDR1 MDHEN and CDR2 SYDVKM. V dropped 9 bases and J dropped 0; count of bases not matched to a gene: 13. CDR3 sequence reads: CARGSDGTGVANYGYTF. The CDR3, as DNA: TGTGCCAGGGGTTCCGACGGGACAGGGGTTGCTAACTATGGCTACACCTTC.

This clone has just a few counts. This chain joins TRBV5-6 and TRBJ1-6; D is ambiguous. This CDR3 comprises 15 residues. V gave up 2 bases and J gave up 16 bases, with 22 bases separating them. CDR1 is SGHDT and CDR2 is YYEEEE in the germline V gene. As DNA, the CDR3 is TGTGCCAGCAGCTTAGTAGAGTCCAGACACAGCAAGCTCCACTTT. It yields the protein CASSLVESRHSKLHF.

The V gene is TRBV30, the J gene TRBJ1-1; D may be TRBD1 (5 bases). Germline CDR1 GTSNPN, CDR2 SVGIG (reference sequence). The V end was cut by 4 bases, the J end by 3 bases, with 18 bases between. The CDR3 has 15 residues. CDR3 sequence: CAWTGSPGGDTEAFF. CDR3 DNA: TGTGCCTGGACAGGGAGTCCAGGCGGGGACACTGAAGCTTTCTTT.

This clone was counted once. The rearrangement links TRBV28 to TRBJ1-6; TRBD1 agrees at 7 bases. This CDR3 is built from 13 residues. V gave up 8 bases and J gave up 10 bases; unmatched junction bases: 8. Germline V gene lookup returns CDR1 MDHEN and CDR2 SYDVKM. CDR3 bases: TGTGCCAGCGGAGGGGGCGGGGTGTCACCCCTCCACTTT. This codes for CASGGGGVSPLHF. The full variable domain, rest sourced from reference TRBV28 and TRBJ1-6, is DVKVTQSSRYLVKRTGEKVFLECVQDMDHENMFWYRQDPGLGLRLIYFSYDVKMKEKGDIPEGYSVSREKKERFSLILESASTNQTSMYLCASGGGGVSPLHFGNGTRLTVT.

The CDR3 coding sequence is TGTGCTAGCGACAGAGATGAGCAGTTCTTC. The encoded protein is CASDRDEQFF. The rearrangement joins TRBV12-5 to TRBJ2-1, with D maybe TRBD1 (5 bases). This CDR3 region has 10 residues. Trimming stripped 9 bases from V and 8 bases from J, with 8 bases between. Germline V CDR1 and CDR2: LGHNT, FRNRAP.

The chain couples TRBV30 to TRBJ2-7; D is possibly TRBD2 (5 bases). Germline V CDR1 and CDR2: GTSNPN, SVGIG (reference sequence). This CDR3 spans 12 amino acids. V was trimmed by 2 bases and J by 1 base, leaving 6 bases between them. As DNA, the CDR3 is TGTGCCTGGAGTCGCGGGTCCTACGAGCAGTACTTC. Translation: CAWSRGSYEQYF.

This clone was counted between two and nine times. In nucleotides, the CDR3 is TGTGCCAGAGACAGGGTTACATACAATGAGCAGTTCTTC. Protein: CARDRVTYNEQFF. This sequence joins TRBV30 and TRBJ2-1, with 7 bases lining up with TRBD1. The trim removed 8 bases at V and 4 bases at J, leaving 8 bases unmatched. Germline CDR1 and CDR2: GTSNPN and SVGIG (reference sequence). CDR3 length: 13 amino acids.

This chain links TRBV28 with TRBJ1-4; 7 nucleotides align to TRBD1. The CDR3 covers 12 residues. V lost 8 bases and J lost 7; bases outside the gene matches: 4. Germline V gene data show CDR1 as MDHEN and CDR2 as SYDVKM. The CDR3 DNA follows: TGTGCCAGCGGAGGGGGCGTTGAAAAACTGTTTTTT. Its translation: CASGGGVEKLFF.

V gene TRBV5-1 combines with J gene TRBJ2-7; TRBD1 matches 8 bases. Germline lookup yields CDR1 SGHRS and CDR2 YFSETQ. The CDR3 runs to 15 residues. V dropped 5 bases and J dropped 5; count of bases not matched to a gene: 12. The DNA for the CDR3 is TGCGCCAGCAGTTTTTCCGGGACAGGAGGGAACGAGCAGTACTTC. This translates into CASSFSGTGGNEQYF.

The J gene is TRBJ1-5, the V gene TRBV5-1; 10 positions agree with TRBD1. J was trimmed by 9 bases and V by 4 bases; bases with no gene match: 7. The V gene's germline CDR1 is SGHRS and CDR2 YFSETQ. This CDR3 is 14 amino acids long. CDR3 loop: CASSLGTGERPQHF. CDR3 DNA sequence: TGCGCCAGCAGCCTCGGGACAGGGGAGAGGCCCCAGCATTTT.

The chain carries TRBV5-1 and TRBJ1-1; TRBD1 matches 9 bases. This CDR3 has 14 residues. Germline CDR1 is SGHRS and CDR2 is YFSETQ. The J segment lost 3 bases and the V segment lost 6 bases, leaving 6 bases of the junction unmatched. The CDR3 here is CASTLRQGDTEAFF. The CDR3 region has the DNA TGCGCCAGCACACTAAGACAGGGGGACACTGAAGCTTTCTTT.

This clone is large in the sample. This sample includes further DNA sequences coding for the same CDR3. This chain uses TRBV2 with TRBJ2-3; the match to TRBD1 covers 7 bases. The CDR3 extends over 12 amino acids. Germline V gene sequence: CDR1 SNHLY, CDR2 FYNNEI. V dropped 6 bases and J dropped 3; count of bases not matched to a gene: 0. This chain's CDR3 is CASSRGTDTQYF. CDR3 nucleotides: TGTGCCAGCAGCAGGGGGACAGATACGCAGTATTTT.

The chain couples TRBV7-8 to TRBJ2-7; D gene unclear. Germline V gene data show CDR1 as SGHVS and CDR2 as FQNEAQ. The CDR3 has 11 amino acids. V shed 2 bases and J shed 5 bases, with 4 bases lying between them. The CDR3 reads CASSLFDEQYF. In nucleotides, the CDR3 is TGTGCCAGCAGCTTATTCGACGAGCAGTACTTC.

The chain carries TRBV4-1 and TRBJ2-5, with 8 bases matching TRBD1. Germline CDR1 reads MGHRA; CDR2 reads YSYEKL. The CDR3 has 16 residues. The junction had 12 bases not matched to a gene; V was cut back by 5 bases and J by 4 bases. CDR3 protein: CASSISPGGHGETQYF. The CDR3 DNA reads TGCGCCAGCAGCATAAGTCCAGGGGGCCACGGAGAGACCCAGTACTTC.

J is TRBJ2-3 and V is TRBV25-1; 7 bases are a match to TRBD2. Trimming took 1 base from V and 2 from J; bases not matched to a gene: 6. CDR3 length: 16 residues. CDR1 is MGHDK, CDR2 SYGVNS, per germline. Here the CDR3 DNA reads TGTGCCAGCAGTGAATGGCGGGAGAGATCCACAGATACGCAGTATTTT. Residues: CASSEWRERSTDTQYF.

The chain links TRBV28 to TRBJ2-7; a weak D match, TRBD2 (6 bases). V lost 3 bases, J lost 3 bases, and 12 bases lay in between. CDR1 is MDHEN, CDR2 SYDVKM, per germline. This CDR3 region has 14 residues. Here the CDR3 reads CASSLGGAIYEQYF. The CDR3 region has the DNA TGTGCCAGCAGTTTGGGGGGAGCCATCTACGAGCAGTACTTC.

This CDR3 reads CASSLWANQPQHF. CDR3 in DNA: TGTGCCAGCAGCCTCTGGGCCAATCAGCCCCAGCATTTT. The chain couples TRBV7-9 to TRBJ1-5, with D uncertain. The V and J ends lost 5 bases and 3 bases respectively, with 8 bases between them. Germline lookup yields CDR1 SEHNR and CDR2 FQNEAQ (reference sequence). The CDR3 length is 13 residues. The variable domain in full, with the rest retrieved from reference TRBV7-9 and TRBJ1-5, is DTGVSQNPRHKITKRGQNVTFRCDPISEHNRLYWYRQTLGQGPEFLTYFQNEAQLEKSRLLSDRFSAERPKGSFSTLEIQRTEQGDSAMYLCASSLWANQPQHFGDGTRLSIL.

The chain employs TRBV2 and TRBJ1-5; D possibly corresponds to TRBD1 (6 bases). In germline, CDR1 is SNHLY, CDR2 FYNNEI. CDR3 length: 17 amino acids. Trimming removed 2 bases from V and 2 bases from J, with 16 bases in between. CDR3 sequence reads: CASSERGGRGGNQPQHF. The CDR3 DNA reads as TGTGCCAGCAGTGAAAGGGGTGGCAGGGGTGGCAATCAGCCCCAGCATTTT.

The gene calls are TRBV19 and TRBJ1-1; TRBD1 matches 8 bases. This CDR3 is built from 17 residues. Trimming at V came to 7 bases and at J to 1 base, leaving 14 bases not matched to a gene. Germline V gene sequence: CDR1 LNHDA, CDR2 SQIVND (reference sequence). CDR3 protein: CASTAPSGGRQNTEAFF. In DNA, the CDR3 is TGTGCCAGTACCGCACCCTCAGGGGGCCGCCAGAACACTGAAGCTTTCTTT.

The rearrangement uses TRBV11-1 and TRBJ2-5, with TRBD1 matching over 8 bases. This CDR3 contains 13 residues. Germline lookup yields CDR1 SGHAT and CDR2 FQDESV (reference sequence). Trimming at V came to 5 bases and at J to 4 bases, leaving 3 bases not matched to a gene. CDR3 in amino acids: CASSRGTGETQYF. The DNA for the CDR3 is TGTGCCAGCAGCCGCGGGACAGGAGAGACCCAGTACTTC.

This clone was detected only once. V gene TRBV9 combines with J gene TRBJ2-2; D may be TRBD1 (6 bases). Trimming took off 3 bases at V and 5 bases at J, with 20 bases between the two ends. Germline V gene lookup returns CDR1 SGDLS and CDR2 YYNGEE. This CDR3 is built from 17 residues. Here the CDR3 reads CASSETGPLRGTGELFF. CDR3 DNA sequence: TGTGCCAGCAGCGAAACCGGGCCCCTAAGGGGGACCGGGGAGCTGTTTTTT. Full variable domain (remainder filled in from reference TRBV9 and TRBJ2-2): DSGVTQTPKHLITATGQRVTLRCSPRSGDLSVYWYQQSLDQGLQFLIQYYNGEERAKGNILERFSAQQFPDLHSELNLSSLELGDSALYFCASSETGPLRGTGELFFGEGSRLTVL.